These 21 T cell receptor beta chains originate from one sample sequenced in a study of CD8+ T cells in alopecia areata. RNA extraction was followed by reverse transcription into cDNA, which acted as the sequencing template. Measured with immunoSEQ multiplex PCR; TCRdb has only the in-frame clones, and not every one. The repertoire has approximately 180,000 clones, around 60% of them found once; the top ten carry about 1.3%. Treatment indicated: oral pan-JAK inhibitor, 5-10 mg twice daily. The sequences come from CD4+ T cells sorted from blood, collected at approximately week 49, from a patient treated with tofacitinib. Source of these receptors: a human donor with alopecia areata.

This clone showed up many times. The V gene is TRBV19, the J gene TRBJ2-4, with D unresolved. This CDR3 comprises 16 residues. With 3 bases removed from V and 6 bases from J, the gap between germline ends came to 18 bases. Germline lookup yields CDR1 LNHDA and CDR2 SQIVND (reference sequence). Here the CDR3 reads CASSMLSGRSANIQYF. The CDR3 bases are TGTGCCAGTAGTATGTTGTCTGGTCGGTCGGCAAACATTCAGTACTTC.

This chain uses TRBV9 with TRBJ2-3, with D perhaps being TRBD1 or TRBD2 (6 bases each). V gave up 0 bases and J gave up 5 bases, with 19 bases separating them. Germline V lookup: CDR1 SGDLS, CDR2 YYNGEE. The CDR3 loop spans 17 amino acids. The CDR3 is CASSVELGGGAEDTQYF. The CDR3 DNA reads as TGTGCCAGCAGCGTAGAGTTGGGGGGCGGGGCGGAAGATACGCAGTATTTT.

Only a few counts were recorded for this clone. This chain uses TRBV5-1 with TRBJ1-2, with D maybe TRBD1 (6 bases). Trimming stripped 4 bases from V and 3 bases from J, with 10 bases between. CDR1 is SGHRS and CDR2 is YFSETQ in the germline V gene. CDR3 length: 13 amino acids. CDR3 in DNA: TGCGCCAGCAGCAGACAGGCCGACTATGGCTACACCTTC. Its translation: CASSRQADYGYTF.

V usage is TRBV30 and J usage is TRBJ1-6; 8 nucleotides agree with TRBD1. With 0 bases clipped from V and 6 bases from J, the junction kept 7 bases outside the gene matches. This CDR3 spans 16 amino acids. Per the germline V gene, CDR1 is GTSNPN and CDR2 is SVGIG (reference sequence). The CDR3 protein is CAWSVRTGIGNSPLHF. CDR3 nucleotide sequence: TGTGCCTGGAGTGTACGGACAGGGATAGGTAATTCACCCCTCCACTTT.

The chain couples TRBV4-1 to TRBJ1-2, with 7 bases lining up with TRBD1. Germline CDR1 is MGHRA and CDR2 is YSYEKL. The CDR3 runs to 16 residues. V gave up 4 bases and J gave up 0 bases; unmatched junction bases: 8. The CDR3 DNA reads as TGCGCCAGCAGCCCAGACAGGGCCAAAGCTAACTATGGCTACACCTTC. This sequence encodes CASSPDRAKANYGYTF.

The V call is TRBV15, the J call TRBJ1-2; tentative D call: TRBD1 (5 bases). The germline gives CDR1 LNHNV, CDR2 YYDKDF (reference sequence). The length of the CDR3 is 14 residues. V lost 0 bases, J lost 8 bases, and 13 bases lay in between. Here the CDR3 DNA reads TGTGCCACCAGCAGAGATATAGGGGCCTACGGCTACACCTTC. Translation: CATSRDIGAYGYTF.

The rearrangement uses TRBV4-3 and TRBJ2-7; D gene ambiguous. The CDR3 has 13 amino acids. Per germline, CDR1 LGHNA and CDR2 YSLEER. Trimming left V 3 bases short and J 0 bases short, with 6 bases between. CDR3 in DNA: TGCGCCAGCAGCCAGGCGGTCTCCTACGAGCAGTACTTC. Translated: CASSQAVSYEQYF.

CDR3 protein: CASSLVWSTDTQYF. CDR3 DNA sequence: TGCGCCAGCAGCTTGGTGTGGAGCACAGATACGCAGTATTTT. The V call is TRBV5-1, the J call TRBJ2-3; D remains ambiguous. Germline CDR1 reads SGHRS; CDR2 reads YFSETQ. This CDR3 spans 14 amino acids. With 0 bases removed from V and 0 bases from J, the gap between germline ends came to 5 bases.

This clone turned up a few times. The CDR3 sequence is CASSQNLPADTQYF. The CDR3 coding sequence is TGTGCCAGCTCCCAGAACCTTCCCGCAGATACGCAGTATTTT. The rearrangement uses TRBV18 and TRBJ2-3, with no clear D. The CDR3 runs 14 residues. Germline V gene lookup returns CDR1 KGHSH and CDR2 LQKENI. Trimming removed 6 bases from V and 4 bases from J, with 14 bases in between.

As DNA, the CDR3 is TGCGCCAGCAGCTTGTCCCTTTTCTCTGGGGCCAACGTCCTGACTTTC. Translation: CASSLSLFSGANVLTF. The chain has TRBV5-1 and TRBJ2-6; no reliable D call. CDR1 and CDR2 from the germline V gene are SGHRS and YFSETQ. The CDR3 covers 16 residues. Trimming took 1 base from V and 0 from J, leaving 8 bases between them.

This clone appeared a few times. Different DNA sequences within this sample yield the same CDR3. V and J are TRBV29-1 and TRBJ2-1; 10 bases are a match to TRBD1. V shed 6 bases, J shed 2 bases, and the junction held 4 bases outside the gene matches. Looked up from germline, CDR1 is SQVTM and CDR2 is ANQGSEA. There are 14 residues in the CDR3. This chain's CDR3 is CSVLGQGTYNEQFF. For the CDR3, the DNA is TGCAGCGTCCTGGGACAGGGGACCTACAATGAGCAGTTCTTC.

This clone was found a few times. The chain links TRBV29-1 to TRBJ2-2, with D hard to call. CDR1 and CDR2 from the germline V gene are SQVTM and ANQGSEA. The CDR3 totals 11 residues. V lost 4 bases, J lost 5 bases, and 5 bases lay in between. The CDR3 DNA follows: TGCAGCGTTGGGCTAACCGGGGAGCTGTTTTTT. Protein: CSVGLTGELFF.

This chain links TRBV2 with TRBJ2-1; TRBD2 might be the D (5 bases). Germline V gene lookup returns CDR1 SNHLY and CDR2 FYNNEI. There are 11 residues in the CDR3. V was shortened by 7 bases and J by 9 bases, with 10 bases between the two germline ends. The CDR3 DNA sequence: TGTGCCAGCACCGTTGGAGGTGAGCAGTTCTTC. Residues: CASTVGGEQFF.

This clone was recorded at least ten times. One end of the junction is discordant with germline, which a read error may explain. This rearrangement joins TRBV7-2 to TRBJ1-2; no definite D call. Germline assignment: CDR1 SGHTA and CDR2 FQGNSA. The CDR3 totals 14 residues. CDR3 region: CASSLGFGGYGYTF. CDR3 DNA: TGTGCCAGCAGTTTAGGGTTTGGAGGCTATGGCTACACCTTC.

The gene calls are TRBV7-6 and TRBJ1-6; D call uncertain. The CDR3 consists of 16 residues. The germline gives CDR1 SGHVS, CDR2 FNYEAQ. Between the trimmed V and J ends, which lost 0 bases and 6 bases, there was a span of 12 bases. In DNA, the CDR3 is TGTGCCAGCAGCTTAGCGCCTGGGGTCAGTAATTCACCCCTCCACTTT. Translating gives CASSLAPGVSNSPLHF.

The chain couples TRBV29-1 to TRBJ2-5, with 8 positions matching TRBD1. The CDR3 runs to 13 residues. The V and J ends lost 6 bases and 6 bases, in that order; junction bases with no gene match: 9. The germline V gene has CDR1 SQVTM and CDR2 ANQGSEA. The CDR3 coding sequence is TGCAGCGTGAGCCAGGGGGCCGGGAAGACCCAGTACTTC. Its protein product is CSVSQGAGKTQYF.

There are a few counts of this clone. The chain links TRBV29-1 to TRBJ1-2; no firm D call. Trimming stripped 1 base from V and 4 bases from J, with 19 bases between. The CDR3 extends over 16 amino acids. Germline lookup yields CDR1 SQVTM and CDR2 ANQGSEA. The CDR3 is CSVEVLPEGRSYGYTF. CDR3 nucleotides: TGCAGCGTTGAAGTTTTGCCCGAAGGACGGAGCTATGGCTACACCTTC.

This clone was found a few times. The chain recombines TRBV4-3 with TRBJ1-2; D ambiguous. This CDR3 is built from 16 residues. Germline CDR1 is LGHNA and CDR2 is YSLEER. Trimming removed 0 bases at V and 2 bases at J, with 13 bases between. CDR3 sequence reads: CASSQDKYDGNYGYTF. CDR3 sequence (DNA): TGCGCCAGCAGCCAAGATAAGTACGACGGAAACTATGGCTACACCTTC.

A few counts support this clone. The chain recombines TRBV7-2 with TRBJ2-5, with no clear D. This CDR3 is 13 amino acids long. Trimming pared 3 bases from V and 3 bases from J, leaving 8 bases between. Germline lookup yields CDR1 SGHTA and CDR2 FQGNSA. The DNA for the CDR3 is TGTGCCAGCAGCTTGAGTTTAGAAGAGACCCAGTACTTC. Translation: CASSLSLEETQYF. Variable domain in full (rest from reference TRBV7-2 and TRBJ2-5): GAGVSQSPSNKVTEKGKDVELRCDPISGHTALYWYRQSLGQGLEFLIYFQGNSAPDKSGLPSDRFSAERTGGSVSTLTIQRTQQEDSAVYLCASSLSLEETQYFGPGTRLLVL.

This clone was seen only a few times. Other DNA sequences from this sample encode an identical CDR3 as well. The V gene is TRBV5-1, the J gene TRBJ1-1; 8 bases align to TRBD1. This CDR3 has 16 residues. V lost 0 bases and J lost 0; bases outside the gene matches: 4. CDR1 and CDR2 (germline): SGHRS, YFSETQ. The CDR3 DNA reads as TGCGCCAGCAGCTTGGAGGGGGACAGGATGAACACTGAAGCTTTCTTT. Translating it yields CASSLEGDRMNTEAFF.

The table lists this clone with many counts. The chain combines TRBV7-8 with TRBJ1-1; D is unresolved. V shed 2 bases and J shed 3 bases, with 13 bases lying between them. This CDR3 is built from 15 residues. The germline CDR1 and CDR2 sequences are SGHVS and FQNEAQ. The CDR3 region has the DNA TGTGCCAGCAGCTTAAGGGAAGGTGTGGACACTGAAGCTTTCTTT. It translates to CASSLREGVDTEAFF.